These 30 T cell receptor beta chains came from one sample sequenced in a study of read filtering for tumor transcriptome and immune sequencing. From 300 to 400 ng of RNA, a library with molecular barcoded alpha/delta and beta/gamma adaptors was made. TCRdb independently ran MiXCR on the reads; one entry per CDR3 protein. Among roughly 82,000 distinct CDR3 sequences, 12% were seen once, and the ten largest hold more than 12%. Source material: a population of CD138-negative cells sorted from bone marrow. These receptors all come from a donor aged 40 or over with multiple myeloma.

This clonotype has more than one count but fewer than ten. The chain is built from TRBV6-6 and TRBJ1-2, with D possibly TRBD1 on 6 matching bases. Deletions cut 2 bases from V and 6 bases from J, with 10 bases between. Germline lookup yields CDR1 MNHNY and CDR2 SVGAGI (reference sequence). This CDR3 comprises 13 residues. CDR3 DNA: TGTGCCAGCAGTTACGGGGGGCGGGATGGCTACACCTTC. Amino acid sequence: CASSYGGRDGYTF.

This clonotype was counted a few times. This may be a read error, as it is one base from a much larger clone. The rearrangement uses TRBV20-1 and TRBJ1-1; a weak D match, TRBD1 (6 bases). The CDR3 consists of 14 residues. Germline V gene data show CDR1 as DFQATT and CDR2 as SNEGSKA (reference sequence). In DNA form, the CDR3 reads TGCAGTGCTAGAGATCGACAGGTTCCCACTGAAGCTTCCTTT. Amino acid sequence: CSARDRQVPTEASF.

This clonotype was found many times. The genes are TRBV4-2 and TRBJ2-7; no definite D call. The CDR3 has 14 residues. Germline assignment: CDR1 LGHNA and CDR2 YNFKEQ. Trimming removed 7 bases at V and 2 bases at J, with 15 bases between. The chain's CDR3 is CASTPDLGPYEQYF. CDR3 DNA sequence: TGTGCCAGCACCCCGGACCTCGGCCCCTACGAGCAGTACTTC.

There are many counts of this clonotype. The gene calls are TRBV5-1 and TRBJ1-1; D ambiguous. Deletions cut 1 base from V and 2 bases from J, with 9 bases between. This CDR3 comprises 14 residues. Germline CDR1 reads SGHRS; CDR2 reads YFSETQ. In nucleotides, the CDR3 is TGCGCCAGCAGCTTGTTAGGGATTAACACTGAAGCTTTCTTT. As protein: CASSLLGINTEAFF.

The gene calls are TRBV9 and TRBJ1-1; TRBD1 matches at 10 bases. The V gene's germline CDR1 is SGDLS and CDR2 YYNGEE. This CDR3 has 14 residues. V gave up 4 bases and J gave up 9 bases; unmatched junction bases: 9. The CDR3 bases are TGTGCCAGCAGCCTCCGGGACAGGGGTGAACAAGCTTTCTTT. Protein product: CASSLRDRGEQAFF.

The chain combines TRBV11-2 with TRBJ1-4, with 9 bases that match TRBD1. Germline CDR1 SGHAT, CDR2 FQNNGV. J gave up 4 bases and V 2 bases, and 2 bases lay outside the gene matches. The CDR3 spans 15 residues. In DNA form, the CDR3 reads TGTGCCAGCAGCTTATCGGGACAGGGTAATGAAAAACTGTTTTTT. Its protein product is CASSLSGQGNEKLFF. Drawing the rest from reference TRBV11-2 and TRBJ1-4, the complete variable domain is EAGVAQSPRYKIIEKRQSVAFWCNPISGHATLYWYQQILGQGPKLLIQFQNNGVVDDSQLPKDRFSAERLKGVDSTLKIQPAKLEDSAVYLCASSLSGQGNEKLFFGSGTQLSVL.

On this clonotype: This may stem from a read error, because a much larger clone lies one nucleotide away. This chain links TRBV2 with TRBJ2-3; no clear D. Germline V gene sequence: CDR1 SNHLY, CDR2 FYNNEI. The CDR3 extends over 15 amino acids. DNA for the CDR3: TGTGCCAGCAGTGAAGGGCAGCCTGGCACAGATAGGCAGTATTTT. As protein: CASSEGQPGTDRQYF.

This clonotype was counted many times. The V and J genes are TRBV11-1 and TRBJ2-5; D is unresolved. Germline V gene lookup returns CDR1 SGHAT and CDR2 FQDESV (reference sequence). The CDR3 runs to 14 residues. V was trimmed by 3 bases and J by 3 bases, leaving 11 bases between them. The CDR3 DNA reads as TGTGCCAGCAGCTTGTTTACAGTCGAAGAGACCCAGTACTTC. Amino acid sequence: CASSLFTVEETQYF. Filled out from reference TRBV11-1 and TRBJ2-5, the complete variable domain reads EAEVAQSPRYKITEKSQAVAFWCDPISGHATLYWYRQILGQGPELLVQFQDESVVDDSQLPKDRFSAERLKGVDSTLKIQPAELGDSAMYLCASSLFTVEETQYFGPGTRLLVL.

This clonotype turned up a few times. The chain recombines TRBV19 with TRBJ1-5, with 7 bases that match TRBD1. Germline trimming cut 5 bases from V and 0 bases from J; bases unmatched to any gene: 4. This CDR3 comprises 15 residues. CDR1 is LNHDA and CDR2 is SQIVND in the germline V gene (reference sequence). The DNA of the CDR3 is TGTGCCAGTAGTTTACAGGGGTCTAGCAATCAGCCCCAGCATTTT. It is translated as CASSLQGSSNQPQHF.

This clonotype was recorded at least ten times. The chain joins TRBV3-1 to TRBJ2-2; D not certain. This CDR3 region has 11 residues. The germline V gene has CDR1 LGHDT and CDR2 YNNKEL (reference sequence). Between the trimmed V and J ends, which lost 6 bases and 3 bases, there was a span of 2 bases. CDR3 in amino acids: CASRHTGELFF. CDR3 DNA sequence: TGTGCCAGCAGGCACACCGGGGAGCTGTTTTTT.

In the case of this clonotype: A much larger clone differs from this one at a single base, so this may be a read error. Because the CDR3 is missing its conserved closing phenylalanine or tryptophan, this is likely a read error. V is TRBV29-1 and J is TRBJ2-2; D is possibly TRBD1 (6 bases). The CDR3 has 13 residues. V dropped 5 bases and J dropped 1 base, with 8 bases sitting between them. Germline-derived CDR1 and CDR2 are SQVTM and ANQGSEA. CDR3 loop: CSVQTGNTGELFY. The CDR3 region has the DNA TGCAGCGTTCAGACAGGGAACACCGGGGAGCTGTTTTAT.

This clonotype has at least ten counts. The chain is built from TRBV12-3 or TRBV12-4 and TRBJ2-7; 10 bases line up with TRBD2. This CDR3 has 17 residues. V was pared by 6 bases and J by 0 bases, with 11 bases of the junction left unmatched. The CDR3 reads CASSPYYLAGASYEQYF. The CDR3 DNA is TGTGCCAGCAGCCCCTATTATCTAGCGGGGGCCTCCTACGAGCAGTACTTC.

This clonotype came up a few times. In DNA, the CDR3 is TGCGCCAGCAGCTTGGAGGGGACTAGCGGGAGCAATGAGCAGTTCTTC. Protein sequence: CASSLEGTSGSNEQFF. The J gene is TRBJ2-1, the V gene TRBV5-1; 14 bases are a match to TRBD2. Germline CDR1 SGHRS, CDR2 YFSETQ. The CDR3 runs to 16 residues. Trimming took 0 bases from V and 6 from J; bases not matched to a gene: 2. Using reference TRBV5-1 and TRBJ2-1 for the parts outside the CDR3, the full variable domain is KAGVTQTPRYLIKTRGQQVTLSCSPISGHRSVSWYQQTPGQGLQFLFEYFSETQRNKGNFPGRFSGRQFSNSRSEMNVSTLELGDSALYLCASSLEGTSGSNEQFFGPGTRLTVL.

This clonotype was detected many times. The chain uses TRBV28 and TRBJ2-5, with a tentative D call TRBD2 (5 bases). The CDR3 consists of 14 residues. The V end was cut by 7 bases, the J end by 5 bases, with 17 bases between. Germline CDR1 MDHEN, CDR2 SYDVKM. CDR3 DNA sequence: TGTGCCAGCACCCCCCAAGAGGGTCTCGAGACCCAGTACTTC. It specifies CASTPQEGLETQYF. The whole variable domain, filled in from reference TRBV28 and TRBJ2-5, reads DVKVTQSSRYLVKRTGEKVFLECVQDMDHENMFWYRQDPGLGLRLIYFSYDVKMKEKGDIPEGYSVSREKKERFSLILESASTNQTSMYLCASTPQEGLETQYFGPGTRLLVL.

This clonotype showed up many times. V and J are TRBV11-1 and TRBJ2-7; the D gene could be TRBD1 or TRBD2 (5 bases each). Between the trimmed V and J ends, which lost 6 bases and 7 bases, there was a span of 13 bases. Germline V CDR1 and CDR2: SGHAT, FQDESV (reference sequence). There are 12 residues in the CDR3. CDR3 protein: CASSQGPGEQYF. The CDR3 DNA follows: TGTGCCAGCAGTCAGGGACCGGGTGAGCAGTACTTC.

This clonotype occurred many times. The chain uses TRBV29-1 and TRBJ2-3; 8 bases map to TRBD1. Germline V gives CDR1 SQVTM, CDR2 ANQGSEA. The CDR3 runs to 14 residues. Trimming took 3 bases from V and 3 from J; bases not matched to a gene: 5. Here the CDR3 reads CSVEKGTGTDTQYF. CDR3 nucleotides: TGCAGCGTTGAGAAAGGGACAGGAACAGATACGCAGTATTTT.

Of note for this clonotype: Since a much larger clone is just one base distant, this may be a read error. J is TRBJ2-3 and V is TRBV10-2; perhaps TRBD2 as D (5 bases). CDR1 WSHSY and CDR2 SAAADI come from the germline V gene. This CDR3 spans 13 amino acids. Between the trimmed V and J ends, which lost 6 bases and 9 bases, there was a span of 16 bases. CDR3 amino acids: CASSTRGEGTQYF. The CDR3 DNA is TGCGCCAGCAGCACTCGGGGAGAAGGAACGCAGTATTTT.

This clonotype was seen ten or more times. The chain couples TRBV9 to TRBJ1-1; 8 bases align to TRBD1. V dropped 4 bases and J dropped 3; count of bases not matched to a gene: 5. There are 14 residues in the CDR3. The germline gives CDR1 SGDLS, CDR2 YYNGEE. In nucleotides, the CDR3 is TGTGCCAGCAGCACCCCGACAGGGGACACTGAAGCTTTCTTT. Its translation is CASSTPTGDTEAFF. The full variable domain, completed using reference TRBV9 and TRBJ1-1, is DSGVTQTPKHLITATGQRVTLRCSPRSGDLSVYWYQQSLDQGLQFLIQYYNGEERAKGNILERFSAQQFPDLHSELNLSSLELGDSALYFCASSTPTGDTEAFFGQGTRLTVV.

In this sample, this clonotype turned up a few times. A much larger clone sits a single nucleotide away, making a read error possible. In DNA, the CDR3 is TGCGACAGCAGCTTGGGGACAGGGGTCGGTCAGCCCCAGCATTTT. Residues: CDSSLGTGVGQPQHF. The V call is TRBV5-1, the J call TRBJ1-5, with TRBD1 matching over 10 bases. The CDR3 covers 15 residues. The germline V gene encodes CDR1 SGHRS and CDR2 YFSETQ.

This clonotype showed up many times. The V and J genes are TRBV29-1 and TRBJ2-1, with a weak D call TRBD2 (7 bases). The V end was cut by 7 bases, the J end by 6 bases, with 19 bases between. Per germline, CDR1 SQVTM and CDR2 ANQGSEA. The length of the CDR3 is 14 residues. In DNA, the CDR3 is TGCAGCGCCCGGGGGCTAGCGGACGGCAATGAGCAGTTCTTC. The encoded protein is CSARGLADGNEQFF.

This rearrangement joins TRBV5-6 to TRBJ2-7; tentative D call: TRBD2 (6 bases). This CDR3 contains 15 residues. Germline V gene data show CDR1 as SGHDT and CDR2 as YYEEEE. V was pared by 4 bases and J by 2 bases, with 16 bases between. The chain's CDR3 is CASSTNTGLTYEQYF. For the CDR3, the DNA is TGTGCCAGCAGCACGAACACGGGACTCACCTACGAGCAGTACTTC.

In this sample, this clonotype turned up many times. J is TRBJ2-3 and V is TRBV6-2 or TRBV6-3; weak D call: TRBD1 (6 bases). Germline loops: CDR1 MNHEY, CDR2 SVGEGT. Between the trimmed V and J ends, which lost 8 bases and 4 bases, there was a span of 22 bases. The CDR3 contains 16 residues. The chain's CDR3 is CASRTSGRGGADTQYF. The CDR3 bases are TGTGCCAGCCGCACCTCGGGGAGAGGGGGAGCAGATACGCAGTATTTT.

This clonotype was observed at least ten times. The chain employs TRBV25-1 and TRBJ2-1; D is perhaps TRBD1 or TRBD2 (5 bases each). The germline V gene encodes CDR1 MGHDK and CDR2 SYGVNS. The CDR3 runs to 13 residues. Between the trimmed V and J ends, which lost 5 bases and 8 bases, there was a span of 13 bases. CDR3 protein: CASSKPGDDEQFF. CDR3 bases: TGTGCCAGCAGTAAACCTGGGGACGATGAGCAGTTCTTC.

This clonotype has ten or more counts. The chain carries TRBV12-3 or TRBV12-4 and TRBJ2-5; 7 bases map to TRBD2. V lost 7 bases to trimming and J lost 5 bases; unmatched junction nucleotides: 7. This CDR3 is 13 amino acids long. CDR3 sequence (DNA): TGTGCCAGCAAAACTAGCGTGGATGAGACCCAGTACTTC. Protein product: CASKTSVDETQYF.

This clonotype has at least ten counts. This chain uses TRBV5-1 with TRBJ2-3; D not resolved. CDR3 length: 14 residues. The ends were cut back, 4 bases at V and 0 bases at J, with 9 bases in the middle. CDR1 is SGHRS, CDR2 YFSETQ, per germline. CDR3 DNA: TGCGCCAGCAGCCCCGCGGATAGCACAGATACGCAGTATTTT. As protein: CASSPADSTDTQYF. The whole variable domain, filled in from reference TRBV5-1 and TRBJ2-3, reads KAGVTQTPRYLIKTRGQQVTLSCSPISGHRSVSWYQQTPGQGLQFLFEYFSETQRNKGNFPGRFSGRQFSNSRSEMNVSTLELGDSALYLCASSPADSTDTQYFGPGTRLTVL.

This clonotype was seen repeatedly, ten times or more. The chain joins TRBV4-2 to TRBJ2-3; 10 positions match TRBD2. V gave up 7 bases and J gave up 3 bases; unmatched junction bases: 4. The CDR3 length is 14 residues. Germline V gene data show CDR1 as LGHNA and CDR2 as YNFKEQ. The DNA for the CDR3 is TGTGCCAGCAAGCTAGCGGGAGAAACAGATACGCAGTATTTT. Translated: CASKLAGETDTQYF.

This clonotype was picked up many times. The chain recombines TRBV5-1 with TRBJ1-1; TRBD1 aligns across 7 bases. Germline assignment: CDR1 SGHRS and CDR2 YFSETQ. Losses at the gene ends were 0 bases for V and 2 bases for J; bases not matched to a gene: 10. The CDR3 consists of 17 residues. The CDR3 region is CASSLAAPGQRNTEAFF. CDR3 nucleotide sequence: TGCGCCAGCAGCTTGGCGGCCCCGGGACAGCGAAACACTGAAGCTTTCTTT.

This clonotype was picked up many times. The CDR3 sequence is CASSPRKPEAFF. CDR3 in DNA: TGTGCCAGCAGCCCCCGGAAGCCCGAAGCTTTCTTT. The V gene is TRBV5-5, the J gene TRBJ1-1; D is unclear. Germline CDR1 SGHKS, CDR2 YYEKEE (reference sequence). The CDR3 is 12 amino acids. V was trimmed by 4 bases and J by 8 bases, leaving 12 bases between them.

Regarding this clonotype: A clone one base away is much larger, so this may be a read error. The chain is built from TRBV20-1 and TRBJ2-5; D not resolved. The CDR3 runs 9 residues. Germline CDR1 DFQATT, CDR2 SNEGSKA (reference sequence). V lost 7 bases to trimming and J lost 5 bases, with 5 bases between them. CDR3 sequence (DNA): TGCAGTGACGGGGAGACCCAGTACTTC. The encoded protein is CSDGETQYF.

This clonotype showed up many times. The chain uses TRBV7-9 and TRBJ2-7; 8 nucleotides match TRBD2. Germline CDR1 is SEHNR and CDR2 is FQNEAQ (reference sequence). V dropped 5 bases and J dropped 0; count of bases not matched to a gene: 15. The CDR3 loop spans 18 amino acids. CDR3 in amino acids: CASSAGGPALHYSYEQYF. In nucleotides, the CDR3 is TGTGCCAGCAGCGCGGGGGGTCCGGCACTCCATTACTCCTACGAGCAGTACTTC. The variable domain in full, completed from reference TRBV7-9 and TRBJ2-7, reads DTGVSQNPRHKITKRGQNVTFRCDPISEHNRLYWYRQTLGQGPEFLTYFQNEAQLEKSRLLSDRFSAERPKGSFSTLEIQRTEQGDSAMYLCASSAGGPALHYSYEQYFGPGTRLTVT.